The 2 T cell receptor beta chains reported below all come from one sample, sequenced in a study of response to subunit inactivated influenza vaccine. MiXCR, run by TCRdb on the RT-PCR reads, gives a single entry per CDR3 protein. The data show 450,000 to 600,000 distinct CDR3 sequences, with 6% to 9% seen just once and about an eighth held by the top ten. The material was PBMCs from blood, obtained around 25 months after vaccination. The receptors were gathered from a man between 50 and 75 years old who received an inactivated influenza vaccine.

This clonotype was seen a handful of times. This chain uses TRBV9 with TRBJ1-5; D perhaps matches TRBD1 (5 bases). Trimming removed 3 bases at V and 2 bases at J, with 12 bases between. Germline CDR1 reads SGDLS; CDR2 reads YYNGEE. This CDR3 region has 15 residues. The CDR3 nucleotides read TGTGCCAGCAGCGGGGGGGTAACGGGCAATCAGCCCCAGCATTTT. Its translation is CASSGGVTGNQPQHF.

This clonotype was seen many times. The chain has TRBV24-1 and TRBJ2-3; 10 bases line up with TRBD1. V shed 4 bases and J 9 bases; nucleotides not matched to a gene: 12. The germline V gene has CDR1 KGHDR and CDR2 SFDVKD. This CDR3 is built from 16 residues. CDR3 bases: TGTGCCACCAGTGACAGGGACAGGGGCAGATTTGCGACGCAGTATTTT. Amino acids: CATSDRDRGRFATQYF.